The 21 T cell receptor beta chains below come from one sample, sequenced in a study of blood T cell repertoires in COVID-19. Here immunoSEQ multiplex PCR was the method, and the copy in TCRdb shows in-frame clones only, minus some. The sample records almost 300,000 clones, about 87% being singletons. The sample taken for sequencing was peripheral blood. Receptor source: a man between 65 and 79 years old with acute or convalescent COVID-19.

The gene calls are TRBV20-1 and TRBJ1-1; D remains ambiguous. This CDR3 comprises 14 residues. Between the trimmed V and J ends, which lost 3 bases and 1 base, there was a span of 12 bases. Germline-derived CDR1 and CDR2 are DFQATT and SNEGSKA (reference sequence). As DNA, the CDR3 is TGCAGTGCTAGTAAGAGTGGCGGGAACACTGAAGCTTTCTTT. This encodes CSASKSGGNTEAFF.

The chain links TRBV7-2 to TRBJ1-2; D gene uncertain. This CDR3 has 13 residues. V was cut by 5 bases and J by 1 base, with 8 bases left in between. Germline V gene data show CDR1 as SGHTA and CDR2 as FQGNSA. The CDR3 nucleotides are TGTGCCAGCAGCCGCCTCGGTAACTATGGCTACACCTTC. Translation gives CASSRLGNYGYTF.

V gene TRBV19 combines with J gene TRBJ2-2; D gene ambiguous. The CDR3 extends over 15 amino acids. Germline CDR1 reads LNHDA; CDR2 reads SQIVND (reference sequence). With 3 bases removed from V and 0 bases from J, the gap between germline ends came to 8 bases. The CDR3 region has the DNA TGTGCCAGTAGTATCCAGTCTGCGAACACCGGGGAGCTGTTTTTT. This encodes CASSIQSANTGELFF.

DNA of the CDR3: TGTGCCAGCAGCTTGGCCGGCGGGAGGCTATTCCCTTACGAGCAGTACTTC. Protein sequence: CASSLAGGRLFPYEQYF. The chain recombines TRBV5-6 with TRBJ2-7; 8 bases agree with TRBD2. J gave up 4 bases and V 0 bases, and 12 bases lay outside the gene matches. The germline V gene has CDR1 SGHDT and CDR2 YYEEEE. The CDR3 is made up of 17 amino acids. The variable domain in full, completed from reference TRBV5-6 and TRBJ2-7, reads DAGVTQSPTHLIKTRGQQVTLRCSPKSGHDTVSWYQQALGQGPQFIFQYYEEEERQRGNFPDRFSGHQFPNYSSELNVNALLLGDSALYLCASSLAGGRLFPYEQYFGPGTRLTVT.

The rearrangement joins TRBV6-2 or TRBV6-3 to TRBJ1-1; D unclear. CDR1 and CDR2 from the germline V gene are MNHEY and SVGEGT. This CDR3 has 13 residues. With 2 bases removed from V and 1 base from J, the gap between germline ends came to 5 bases. The CDR3, as DNA: TGTGCCAGCAGTTACCGGGGGAACACTGAAGCTTTCTTT. It translates to CASSYRGNTEAFF.

CDR3: CASSVDRGGNSPLHF. The CDR3 bases are TGTGCCAGTAGTGTTGACAGGGGTGGTAATTCACCCCTCCACTTT. This rearrangement joins TRBV19 to TRBJ1-6, with TRBD1 matching 8 bases. The CDR3 extends over 15 amino acids. Germline CDR1 and CDR2: LNHDA and SQIVND (reference sequence). V was pared by 5 bases and J by 6 bases, with 6 bases of the junction left unmatched.

J is TRBJ1-6 and V is TRBV4-2; no clear D. Trimming left V 0 bases short and J 8 bases short, with 8 bases between. The CDR3 loop spans 14 amino acids. Germline assignment: CDR1 LGHNA and CDR2 YNFKEQ. The CDR3 bases are TGTGCCAGCAGCCAAGATCGTAATGATTCACCCCTCCACTTT. Translating gives CASSQDRNDSPLHF.

The chain has TRBV4-1 and TRBJ2-1, with 8 nucleotides matching TRBD1. Germline loops: CDR1 MGHRA, CDR2 YSYEKL. The trim removed 1 base at V and 4 bases at J, leaving 6 bases unmatched. This CDR3 is 16 amino acids long. The CDR3 sequence is CASSQAPGQGYNEQFF. CDR3 in DNA: TGCGCCAGCAGCCAAGCCCCCGGACAGGGTTACAATGAGCAGTTCTTC.

The CDR3 DNA follows: TGTGCCAGCAGCGGGGAAGCGGGGGTCAATGAAAAACTGTTTTTT. It specifies CASSGEAGVNEKLFF. The chain recombines TRBV5-4 with TRBJ1-4; D might be TRBD1 (5 bases). The CDR3 contains 15 residues. V lost 4 bases and J lost 5, with 15 bases in between. Looked up from germline, CDR1 is SGHNT and CDR2 is YYREEE (reference sequence).

The CDR3, as DNA: TGCGCCAGCAGCCAAGAATGGACAGGGGCGGATAGCAATCAGCCCCAGCATTTT. Its protein is CASSQEWTGADSNQPQHF. The V and J genes are TRBV4-1 and TRBJ1-5; 9 positions match TRBD1. J was trimmed by 0 bases and V by 0 bases; bases with no gene match: 6. Germline CDR1 MGHRA, CDR2 YSYEKL. CDR3 length equals 18 residues.

The chain combines TRBV19 with TRBJ1-6; a weak D match, TRBD1 (5 bases). CDR1 is LNHDA, CDR2 SQIVND, per germline (reference sequence). Trimming took off 5 bases at V and 5 bases at J, with 13 bases between the two ends. The CDR3 runs 15 residues. The CDR3 DNA follows: TGTGCCAGTAGTGAGACAGATTACGATAATTCACCCCTCCACTTT. This encodes CASSETDYDNSPLHF.

In its sample, this clone was seen once. The chain combines TRBV4-3 with TRBJ1-2, with 8 bases lining up with TRBD1. Germline CDR1 is LGHNA and CDR2 is YSLEER. V was clipped by 1 base and J by 8 bases; unmatched bases: 15. The CDR3 covers 17 residues. As DNA, the CDR3 is TGCGCCAGCAGCCAAGCCCCAGAGACAGGGGCGGTGAAAGGCTACACCTTC. Its translation is CASSQAPETGAVKGYTF.

This clone was counted a single time. The chain recombines TRBV2 with TRBJ1-5, with D unresolved. The V gene's germline CDR1 is SNHLY and CDR2 FYNNEI. This CDR3 has 14 residues. Trimming removed 0 bases from V and 6 bases from J, with 9 bases in between. The CDR3: CASSEARGPQPQHF. CDR3 coding DNA: TGTGCCAGCAGTGAAGCCCGAGGGCCTCAGCCCCAGCATTTT. The entire variable domain, with the rest obtained from reference TRBV2 and TRBJ1-5, is as follows: EPEVTQTPSHQVTQMGQEVILRCVPISNHLYFYWYRQILGQKVEFLVSFYNNEISEKSEIFDDQFSVERPDGSNFTLKIRSTKLEDSAMYFCASSEARGPQPQHFGDGTRLSIL.

In this sample, this clone turned up a few times. The chain links TRBV5-1 to TRBJ2-1; 13 bases map to TRBD2. There are 17 residues in the CDR3. Germline V CDR1 and CDR2: SGHRS, YFSETQ. After removal of 3 bases from V and 4 bases from J, the junction contained 7 bases not matched to a gene. CDR3: CASSSATTSGGYNEQFF. For the CDR3, the DNA is TGCGCCAGCAGCTCGGCTACGACTAGCGGGGGGTACAATGAGCAGTTCTTC.

This chain connects TRBV30 to TRBJ1-6, with D possibly TRBD1 on 6 matching bases. The CDR3 contains 14 residues. Germline CDR1 reads GTSNPN; CDR2 reads SVGIG (reference sequence). The V end was cut by 0 bases, the J end by 10 bases, with 13 bases between. The CDR3 nucleotides are TGTGCCTGGAGTGTACAGGGTCTTAGATCACCCCTCCACTTT. It specifies CAWSVQGLRSPLHF.

This chain links TRBV5-4 with TRBJ2-7; 11 nucleotides align to TRBD2. Germline V gene data show CDR1 as SGHNT and CDR2 as YYREEE (reference sequence). CDR3 length: 17 amino acids. With 0 bases clipped from V and 1 base from J, the junction kept 6 bases outside the gene matches. The CDR3 reads CASSLGGGTSGSYEQYF. In nucleotides, the CDR3 is TGTGCCAGCAGCTTGGGGGGAGGGACTAGCGGTTCCTACGAGCAGTACTTC.

This chain links TRBV10-3 with TRBJ2-1; 7 bases fit TRBD2. Germline CDR1 and CDR2: ENHRY and SYGVKD. Germline trimming cut 2 bases from V and 5 bases from J; bases unmatched to any gene: 12. This CDR3 is built from 17 residues. CDR3: CAISERKLLAANNEQFF. CDR3 nucleotides: TGTGCCATCAGTGAGCGAAAACTTCTAGCGGCTAACAATGAGCAGTTCTTC.

This clone has a single count. The genes are TRBV4-3 and TRBJ2-7; TRBD2 agrees at 8 bases. This CDR3 region has 15 residues. The V segment lost 3 bases and the J segment 6 bases; nucleotides outside the gene matches: 10. Germline CDR1 reads LGHNA; CDR2 reads YSLEER. The CDR3 is CASSQRSGLGAEQYF. Here the CDR3 DNA reads TGCGCCAGCAGCCAGAGGTCGGGACTAGGGGCCGAGCAGTACTTC.

The chain uses TRBV7-2 and TRBJ1-6; the D gene is possibly TRBD1 (5 bases). Trimming left V 10 bases short and J 4 bases short, with 8 bases between. The germline CDR1 and CDR2 sequences are SGHTA and FQGNSA. The CDR3 consists of 12 residues. This CDR3 is CATGRYNSPLHF. CDR3 in DNA: TGTGCCACAGGGCGATATAATTCACCCCTCCACTTT. The full variable domain, its missing parts supplied by reference TRBV7-2 and TRBJ1-6, is GAGVSQSPSNKVTEKGKDVELRCDPISGHTALYWYRQSLGQGLEFLIYFQGNSAPDKSGLPSDRFSAERTGGSVSTLTIQRTQQEDSAVYLCATGRYNSPLHFGNGTRLTVT.

The chain couples TRBV16 to TRBJ1-5; TRBD1 might be the D (5 bases). This CDR3 has 16 amino acids. V was trimmed by 2 bases and J by 7 bases, leaving 18 bases between them. From germline, CDR1 is KGHSY and CDR2 FQNENV. The CDR3 protein is CASSQITAGFAQPQHF. The CDR3, as DNA: TGTGCCAGCAGCCAAATTACGGCAGGGTTCGCGCAGCCCCAGCATTTT.

This chain uses TRBV5-6 with TRBJ2-3, with a tentative D call TRBD1 (6 bases). V dropped 0 bases and J dropped 1 base, with 15 bases sitting between them. Germline CDR1 reads SGHDT; CDR2 reads YYEEEE. This CDR3 spans 17 amino acids. The CDR3 loop is CASSLDRSRGGTDTQYF. The CDR3 DNA is TGTGCCAGCAGCTTGGATAGGTCCAGGGGTGGCACAGATACGCAGTATTTT.